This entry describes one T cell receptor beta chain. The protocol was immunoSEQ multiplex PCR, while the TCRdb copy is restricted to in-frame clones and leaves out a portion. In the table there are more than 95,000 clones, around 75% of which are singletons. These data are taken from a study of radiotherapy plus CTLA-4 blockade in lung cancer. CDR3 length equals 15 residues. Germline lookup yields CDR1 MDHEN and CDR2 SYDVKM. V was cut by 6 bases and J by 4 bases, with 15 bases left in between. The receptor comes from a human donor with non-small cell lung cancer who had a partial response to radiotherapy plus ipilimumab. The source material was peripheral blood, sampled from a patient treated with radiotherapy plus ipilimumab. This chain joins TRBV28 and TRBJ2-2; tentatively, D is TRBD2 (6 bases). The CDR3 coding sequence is TGTGCCAGCAGCATTGGGGGGAGTCGCACCGGGGAGCTGTTTTTT. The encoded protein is CASSIGGSRTGELFF.